A selection of T cell receptor beta chains follows, all from one sample in a study of blood T cell repertoires in COVID-19. Generated by immunoSEQ multiplex PCR, the TCRdb table keeps only in-frame clones and is missing some. Here the sample spans some 250,000 clones, approximately 85% being singletons. The source material was PBMCs or T cells enriched from blood (not recorded which). These TCRs come from a woman between 50 and 59 years old who had recovered from COVID-19. CDR3s leave out the opening cysteine and the closing phenylalanine or tryptophan.

>TRBV7-6
ASSLVYGAARRGNTIY
>TRBV5-5
ASSLFAGERNEQF
>TRBV5-1
ASSLSGGLTGELF
>TRBV11-2
ASSPPPFAGLWGYT
>TRBV19
ASSIDGGRTDTQY
>TRBV7-9
ATTKTRGAPGNTIY
>TRBV6-5
ASSYRTGGDGYT
>TRBV7-2
ASSSGGGGGNQPQH
>TRBV9
ASSVGTVTLNTEAF
>TRBV5-5
ASSLTWAREGNEQF
>TRBV4-2
ASSQHTSGSTDTQY
>TRBV5-1
ASSLPGLAGETQY
>TRBV4-1
ASSQGGQGAGTGELF
>TRBV5-1
ASSVTGDQNQPQH
>TRBV28
ASSLYGPPDGVVYEQY
>TRBV7-9
ASGPVPYEQY
>TRBV2
ASSEANNEQF
>TRBV27
ASSSTLATSSYNEQF
>TRBV11-2
ASSLAGGIIQY
>TRBV7-7
ASSLELNTGELF
>TRBV6-5
ASSLAGDGNTQY
>TRBV2
ASSGLGLGGKSNQPQH
>TRBV6-2/TRBV6-3
ASSYRRYTPQDGYT
>TRBV7-9
ASSLGGVDGDEQF
>TRBV27
ATRLLESYNEQF
>TRBV2
ASSVAAGSYEQY
>TRBV6-5
ASSYRGGAEAF
>TRBV5-4
ASSLPSSGRGYNEQF
>TRBV9
ASSVAGQSNTEAF
>TRBV12-5
ASGLSANYGYT
>TRBV9
ASSSPSGRGRTGELF
>TRBV28
ASSLGTSGTYEQY
>TRBV6-5
ASSHGLALSYEQY
>TRBV12-3/TRBV12-4
ASSHDSYEQY
>TRBV28
ASSPRTGKLF
>TRBV5-1
ASSFQGAIGGGYT
>TRBV5-1
ASNRMRTGFDEQF
>TRBV5-4
ASSPSLGHLAGNTEAF
>TRBV27
ASSPLAGVVYEQY
>TRBV28
ASSFSATNEKLF
>TRBV6-1
ASSEAITFTGKGYT
>TRBV9
ASSFSRVSSYNEQF
>TRBV30
AWPTPGKTYGYT
>TRBV18
ASSPVENTGELF
>TRBV11-3
ASSLEQSSYNEQF
>TRBV9
ASSVGGRSSYEQY
>TRBV18
ASSHSFNTEAF
>TRBV3-1/TRBV3-2
ASSQDVQGVNEQF
>TRBV3-1/TRBV3-2
ASSQGYTGELF
>TRBV29-1
SVETRLTGDTEAF
>TRBV7-8
ASSQDRGLEKLF
>TRBV14
ASSPRGPNYEQY
>TRBV3-1/TRBV3-2
ASSQLGQADLEFSGNTIY
>TRBV5-1
ASSWGATNEKLF
>TRBV19
ASSMRGTDTQY
>TRBV11-3
ASSHRLAPNEQF
>TRBV10-3
AISESMGTGTKATNEKLF